This T cell receptor beta chain comes out of a study of CD8+CD57+ T cells in acquired aplastic anemia. Between the trimmed V and J ends, which lost 2 bases and 3 bases, there was a span of 17 bases. The length of the CDR3 is 16 residues. Germline lookup yields CDR1 SNHLY and CDR2 FYNNEI. Study conclusions and caveats: Some 27 CD8+ CDR3 sequences were shared between patients and controls.

The TCR beta profiling, which covered VDJ combination and CDR3 sequence, was carried out using genomic DNA as the template. TCRdb re-called the reads with MiXCR, one entry per CDR3 protein. The table includes 180,000 or so distinct CDR3 sequences, roughly three fifths detected once. Patients chosen for sequencing had CD8+CD57+ cells that had expanded, as shown by flow cytometry. This clonotype was counted between two and nine times. The target antigen is unknown. The source is a human donor with aplastic anemia. Specimen: sorted CD4+, CD8+, or CD8+CD57+ T cells (not recorded which) from PBMCs. The rearrangement uses TRBV2 and TRBJ2-7; D uncertain. The DNA for the CDR3 is TGTGCCAGCAGTGAAAAGGTCCCCTCATCCCTCTACGAGCAGTACTTC. Protein product: CASSEKVPSSLYEQYF.